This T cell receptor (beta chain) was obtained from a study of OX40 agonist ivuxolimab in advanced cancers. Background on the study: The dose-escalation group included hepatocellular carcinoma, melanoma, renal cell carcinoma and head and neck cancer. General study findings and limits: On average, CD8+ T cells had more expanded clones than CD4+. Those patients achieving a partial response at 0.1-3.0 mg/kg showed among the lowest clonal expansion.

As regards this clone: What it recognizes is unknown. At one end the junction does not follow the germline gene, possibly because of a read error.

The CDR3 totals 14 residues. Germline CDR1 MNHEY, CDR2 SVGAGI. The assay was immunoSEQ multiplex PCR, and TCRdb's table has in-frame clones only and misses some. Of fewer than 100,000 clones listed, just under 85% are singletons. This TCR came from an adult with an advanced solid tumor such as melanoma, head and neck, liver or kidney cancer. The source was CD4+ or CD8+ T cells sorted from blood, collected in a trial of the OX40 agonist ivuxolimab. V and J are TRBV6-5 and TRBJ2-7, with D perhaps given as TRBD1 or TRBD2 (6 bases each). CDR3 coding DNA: TGTGCCAGCAGTTACTCAAGACTAGAGGGGGAATCTTTCTTC. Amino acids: CASSYSRLEGESFF.